These 2 T cell receptor beta chains originate from one sample sequenced in a study of glioma-infiltrating T cells after dendritic cell vaccination. Stated time point: after dendritic cell vaccination, including at tumor progression/relapse. Assay used: immunoSEQ multiplex PCR; TCRdb lists only in-frame clones, some missing. The sample has 85,000 to 100,000 clones, roughly 77% seen once. The sequencing here drew on blood, taken after dendritic cell vaccination. Receptors were obtained from a human donor with glioblastoma.

The chain uses TRBV19 and TRBJ2-6, with 7 bases lining up with TRBD2. V dropped 7 bases and J dropped 2; count of bases not matched to a gene: 8. The CDR3 consists of 16 residues. Germline loops: CDR1 LNHDA, CDR2 SQIVND (reference sequence). Here the CDR3 reads CASTLRGDAGANVLTF. Here the CDR3 DNA reads TGTGCCAGTACCCTTCGGGGGGACGCTGGGGCCAACGTCCTGACTTTC.

V usage is TRBV14 and J usage is TRBJ2-1, with TRBD2 matching over 15 bases. The trim removed 4 bases at V and 10 bases at J, leaving 8 bases unmatched. Germline lookup yields CDR1 SGHDN and CDR2 FVKESK. The CDR3 spans 16 residues. CDR3 nucleotides: TGTGCCAGCAGCCCATTAGGACTAGCGGGGGGGGTCGAGCAGTTCTTC. Its translation is CASSPLGLAGGVEQFF.